The 2 T cell receptor beta chains below come from one sample, sequenced in a study of blood T cell repertoires in COVID-19 (dated by TCRdb to the early 2020s). The method was the immunoSEQ multiplex PCR assay. TCRdb carries this immuneACCESS record with in-frame sequences only. Its versions omit some clonotypes, under half of them owing to an unresolved V gene in the studies checked, with the rest unexplained. This sample comprises about 170,000 clones, roughly 80% of them detected only once. Clones ranked in the top ten supply around 2% of the sample. Sequenced: peripheral blood. The receptors originated from a woman over 75 with acute or convalescent COVID-19.

The genes are TRBV6-6 and TRBJ2-5; tentative D call: TRBD1 (5 bases). Trimming pared 10 bases from V and 1 base from J, leaving 10 bases between. The CDR3 is 12 residues long. The V gene's germline CDR1 is MNHNY and CDR2 SVGAGI (reference sequence). CDR3 region: CATQTAQETQYF. The CDR3 coding sequence is TGTGCCACCCAGACAGCCCAAGAGACCCAGTACTTC.

This clone showed up just once. The V call is TRBV5-1, the J call TRBJ2-7; TRBD1 matches 8 bases. CDR1 and CDR2 (germline): SGHRS, YFSETQ. V shed 2 bases, J shed 3 bases, and the junction held 7 bases outside the gene matches. The CDR3 has 15 amino acids. The CDR3 protein is CASSLLGQGDYEQYF. The CDR3 DNA reads as TGCGCCAGCAGCTTACTAGGACAGGGTGACTACGAGCAGTACTTC.